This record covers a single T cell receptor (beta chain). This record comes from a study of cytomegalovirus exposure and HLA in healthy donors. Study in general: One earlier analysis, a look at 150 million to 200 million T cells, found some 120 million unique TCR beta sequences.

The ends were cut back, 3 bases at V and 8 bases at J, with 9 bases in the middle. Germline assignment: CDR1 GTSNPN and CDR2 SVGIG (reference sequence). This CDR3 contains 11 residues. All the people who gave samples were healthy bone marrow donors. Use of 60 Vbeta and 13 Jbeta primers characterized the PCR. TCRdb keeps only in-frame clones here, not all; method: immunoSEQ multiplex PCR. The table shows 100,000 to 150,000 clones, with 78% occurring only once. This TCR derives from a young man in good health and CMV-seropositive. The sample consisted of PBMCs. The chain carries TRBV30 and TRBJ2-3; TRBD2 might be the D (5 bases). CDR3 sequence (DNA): TGTGCCTGGAGAGGCGGGTTTACGCAGTATTTT. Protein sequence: CAWRGGFTQYF.